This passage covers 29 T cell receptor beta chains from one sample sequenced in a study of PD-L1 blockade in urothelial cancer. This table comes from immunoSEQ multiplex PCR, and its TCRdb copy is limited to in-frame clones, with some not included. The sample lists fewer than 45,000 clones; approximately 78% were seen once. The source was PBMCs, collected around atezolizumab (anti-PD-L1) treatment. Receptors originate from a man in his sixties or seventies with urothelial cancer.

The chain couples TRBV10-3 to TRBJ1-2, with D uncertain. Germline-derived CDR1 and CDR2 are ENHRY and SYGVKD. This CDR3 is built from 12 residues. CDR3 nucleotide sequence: TGTGTCACCTTGGGCCCTAACTATGGCTACACCTTC. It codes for CVTLGPNYGYTF.

The CDR3 region has the DNA TGTGCCTGGATATGGACAGGGGAGGAGAACACTGAAGCTTTCTTT. Protein: CAWIWTGEENTEAFF. J is TRBJ1-1 and V is TRBV30, with TRBD1 matching 9 bases. CDR3 length: 15 amino acids. V dropped 4 bases and J dropped 1; count of bases not matched to a gene: 7. Germline V gene sequence: CDR1 GTSNPN, CDR2 SVGIG (reference sequence).

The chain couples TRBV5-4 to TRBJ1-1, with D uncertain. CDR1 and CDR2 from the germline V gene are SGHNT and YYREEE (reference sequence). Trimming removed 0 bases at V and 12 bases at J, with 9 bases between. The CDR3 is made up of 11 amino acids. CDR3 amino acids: CASSLGGETFF. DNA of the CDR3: TGTGCCAGCAGCTTGGGCGGGGAGACTTTCTTT.

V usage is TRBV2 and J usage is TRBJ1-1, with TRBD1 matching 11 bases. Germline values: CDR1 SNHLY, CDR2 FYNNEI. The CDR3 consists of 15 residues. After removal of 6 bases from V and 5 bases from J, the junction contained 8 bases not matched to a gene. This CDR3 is CASRRQGTGGTEAFF. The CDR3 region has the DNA TGTGCCAGCAGGCGACAGGGGACAGGGGGGACTGAAGCTTTCTTT.

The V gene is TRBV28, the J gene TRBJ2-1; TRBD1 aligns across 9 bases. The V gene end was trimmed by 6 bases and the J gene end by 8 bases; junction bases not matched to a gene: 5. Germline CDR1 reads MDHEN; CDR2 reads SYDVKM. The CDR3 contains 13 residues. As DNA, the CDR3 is TGTGCCAGCAGGGGACAGGGTTATGATGAGCAGTTCTTC. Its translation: CASRGQGYDEQFF.

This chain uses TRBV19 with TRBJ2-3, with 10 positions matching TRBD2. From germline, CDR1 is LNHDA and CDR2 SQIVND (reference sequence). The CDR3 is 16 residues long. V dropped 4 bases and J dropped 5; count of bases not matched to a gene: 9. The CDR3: CASSTPLAGEGDTQYF. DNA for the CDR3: TGTGCCAGTAGTACCCCGCTAGCGGGAGAGGGAGATACGCAGTATTTT.

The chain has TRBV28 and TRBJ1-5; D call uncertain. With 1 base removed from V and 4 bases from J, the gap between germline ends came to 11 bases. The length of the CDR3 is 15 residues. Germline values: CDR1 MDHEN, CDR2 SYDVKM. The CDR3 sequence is CASSLFPADNQPQHF. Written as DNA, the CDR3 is TGTGCCAGCAGTTTATTCCCCGCGGATAATCAGCCCCAGCATTTT.

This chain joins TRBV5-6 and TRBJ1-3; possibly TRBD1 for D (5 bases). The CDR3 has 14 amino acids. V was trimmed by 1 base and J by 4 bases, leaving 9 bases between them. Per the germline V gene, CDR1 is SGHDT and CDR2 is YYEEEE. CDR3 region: CASSLSGAGNTIYF. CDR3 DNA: TGTGCCAGCAGCTTGTCTGGGGCCGGAAACACCATATATTTT.

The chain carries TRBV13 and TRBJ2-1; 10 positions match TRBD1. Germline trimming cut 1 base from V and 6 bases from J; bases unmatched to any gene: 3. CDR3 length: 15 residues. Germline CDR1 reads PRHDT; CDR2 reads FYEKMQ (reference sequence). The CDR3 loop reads CASSLARTGGNEQFF. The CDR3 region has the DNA TGTGCCAGCAGCTTAGCCCGGACAGGGGGCAATGAGCAGTTCTTC.

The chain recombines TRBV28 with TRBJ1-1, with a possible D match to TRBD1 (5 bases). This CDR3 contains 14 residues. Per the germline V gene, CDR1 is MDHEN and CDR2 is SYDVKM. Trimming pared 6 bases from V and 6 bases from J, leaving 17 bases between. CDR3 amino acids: CASSPVGGIAEAFF. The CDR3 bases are TGTGCCAGCAGCCCCGTGGGGGGAATCGCTGAAGCTTTCTTT.

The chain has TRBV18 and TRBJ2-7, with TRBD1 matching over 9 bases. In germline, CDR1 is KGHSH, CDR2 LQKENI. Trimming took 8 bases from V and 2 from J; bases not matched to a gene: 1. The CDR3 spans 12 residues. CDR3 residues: CASGQGTYEQYF. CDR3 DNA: TGTGCCAGCGGACAGGGGACCTACGAGCAGTACTTC. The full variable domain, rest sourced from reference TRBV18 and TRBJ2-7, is NAGVMQNPRHLVRRRGQEARLRCSPMKGHSHVYWYRQLPEEGLKFMVYLQKENIIDESGMPKERFSAEFPKEGPSILRIQQVVRGDSAAYFCASGQGTYEQYFGPGTRLTVT.

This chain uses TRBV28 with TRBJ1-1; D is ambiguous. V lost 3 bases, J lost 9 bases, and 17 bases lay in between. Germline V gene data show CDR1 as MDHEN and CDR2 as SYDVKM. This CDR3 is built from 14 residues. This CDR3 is CASSFQAGSRQAFF. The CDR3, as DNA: TGTGCCAGCAGTTTCCAGGCGGGATCGAGACAAGCTTTCTTT.

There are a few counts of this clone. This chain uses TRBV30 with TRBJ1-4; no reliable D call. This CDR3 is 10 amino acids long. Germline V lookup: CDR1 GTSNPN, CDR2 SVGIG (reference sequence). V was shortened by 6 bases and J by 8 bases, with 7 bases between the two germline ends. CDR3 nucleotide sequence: TGTGCCTGCGAGAGGGAAAAACTGTTTTTT. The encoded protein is CACEREKLFF.

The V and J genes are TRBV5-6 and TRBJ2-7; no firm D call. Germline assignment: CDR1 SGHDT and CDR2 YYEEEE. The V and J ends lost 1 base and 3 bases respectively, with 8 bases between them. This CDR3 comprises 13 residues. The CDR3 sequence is CASSLFGGYEQYF. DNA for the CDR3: TGTGCCAGCAGCTTGTTCGGCGGCTACGAGCAGTACTTC.

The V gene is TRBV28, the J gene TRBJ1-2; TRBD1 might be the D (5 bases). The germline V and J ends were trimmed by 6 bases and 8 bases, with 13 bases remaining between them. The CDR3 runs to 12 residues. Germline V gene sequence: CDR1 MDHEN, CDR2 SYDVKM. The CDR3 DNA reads TGTGCCAGCAGGGAGGGGTTGAAAGGCTACACCTTC. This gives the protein CASREGLKGYTF.

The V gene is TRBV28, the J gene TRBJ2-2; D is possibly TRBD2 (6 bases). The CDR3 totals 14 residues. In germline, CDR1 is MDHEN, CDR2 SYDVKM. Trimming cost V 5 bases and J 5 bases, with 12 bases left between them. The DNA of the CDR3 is TGTGCCAGCAGTCCGGGACTGGCAACCGGGGAGCTGTTTTTT. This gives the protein CASSPGLATGELFF.

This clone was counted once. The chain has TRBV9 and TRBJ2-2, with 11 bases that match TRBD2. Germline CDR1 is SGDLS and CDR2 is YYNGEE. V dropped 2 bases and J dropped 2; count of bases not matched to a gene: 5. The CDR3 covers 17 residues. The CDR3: CASSVRTSGSNTGELFF. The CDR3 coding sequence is TGTGCCAGCAGCGTTAGGACTAGCGGGTCCAACACCGGGGAGCTGTTTTTT.

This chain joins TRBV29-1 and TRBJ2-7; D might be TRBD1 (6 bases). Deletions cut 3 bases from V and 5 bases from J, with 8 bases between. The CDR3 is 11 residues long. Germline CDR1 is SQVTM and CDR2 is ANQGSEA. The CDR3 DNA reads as TGCAGCGTTGACAGGGGCGACGAGCAGTACTTC. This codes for CSVDRGDEQYF.

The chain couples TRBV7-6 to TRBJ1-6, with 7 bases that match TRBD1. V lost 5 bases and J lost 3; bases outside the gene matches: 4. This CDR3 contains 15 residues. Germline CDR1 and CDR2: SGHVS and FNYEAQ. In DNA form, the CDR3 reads TGTGCCAGCAGCCTCCGGGACAGCTATAATTCACCCCTCCACTTT. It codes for CASSLRDSYNSPLHF. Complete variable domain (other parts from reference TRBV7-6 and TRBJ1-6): GAGVSQSPRYKVTKRGQDVALRCDPISGHVSLYWYRQALGQGPEFLTYFNYEAQQDKSGLPNDRFSAERPEGSISTLTIQRTEQRDSAMYRCASSLRDSYNSPLHFGNGTRLTVT.

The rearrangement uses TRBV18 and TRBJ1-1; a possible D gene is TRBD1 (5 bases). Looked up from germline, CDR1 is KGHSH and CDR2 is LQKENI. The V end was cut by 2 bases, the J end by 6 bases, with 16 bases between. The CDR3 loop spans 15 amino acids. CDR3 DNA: TGTGCCAGCTCACCAAGTGCCGGGGGGATATCTGAAGCTTTCTTT. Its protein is CASSPSAGGISEAFF.

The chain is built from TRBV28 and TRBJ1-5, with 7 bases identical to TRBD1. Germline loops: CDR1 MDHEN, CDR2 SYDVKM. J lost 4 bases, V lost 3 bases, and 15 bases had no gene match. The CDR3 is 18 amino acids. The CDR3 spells CASSFLGVNDRVNQPQHF. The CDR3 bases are TGTGCCAGCAGTTTTTTAGGGGTTAATGACAGGGTGAATCAGCCCCAGCATTTT. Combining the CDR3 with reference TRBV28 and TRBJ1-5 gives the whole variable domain DVKVTQSSRYLVKRTGEKVFLECVQDMDHENMFWYRQDPGLGLRLIYFSYDVKMKEKGDIPEGYSVSREKKERFSLILESASTNQTSMYLCASSFLGVNDRVNQPQHFGDGTRLSIL.

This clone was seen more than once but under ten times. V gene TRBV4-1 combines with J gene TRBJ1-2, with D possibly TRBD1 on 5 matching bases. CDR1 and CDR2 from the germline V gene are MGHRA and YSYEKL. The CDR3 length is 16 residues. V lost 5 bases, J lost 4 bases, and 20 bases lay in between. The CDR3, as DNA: TGCGCCAGCAGCATAGGGGCGAAAAACCTAGTCTATGGCTACACCTTC. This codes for CASSIGAKNLVYGYTF.

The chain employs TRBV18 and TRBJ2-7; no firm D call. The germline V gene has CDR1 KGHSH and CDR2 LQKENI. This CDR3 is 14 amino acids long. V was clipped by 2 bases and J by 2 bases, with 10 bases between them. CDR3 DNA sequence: TGTGCCAGCTCACCAGAAAGTTCTACCTACGAGCAGTACTTC. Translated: CASSPESSTYEQYF.

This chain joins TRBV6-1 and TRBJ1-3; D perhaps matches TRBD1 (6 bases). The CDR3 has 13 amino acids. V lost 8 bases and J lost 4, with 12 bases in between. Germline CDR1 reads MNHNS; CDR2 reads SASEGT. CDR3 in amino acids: CASRPGQGNTIYF. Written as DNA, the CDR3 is TGTGCCAGCCGCCCTGGACAGGGAAACACCATATATTTT.

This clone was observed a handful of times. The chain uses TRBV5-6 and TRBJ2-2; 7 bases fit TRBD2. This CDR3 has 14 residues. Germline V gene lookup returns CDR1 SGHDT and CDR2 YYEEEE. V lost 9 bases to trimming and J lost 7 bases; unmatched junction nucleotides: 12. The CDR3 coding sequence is TGTGCCACTGCGGTGGGACTACAAGACGGGGAGCTGTTTTTT. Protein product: CATAVGLQDGELFF.

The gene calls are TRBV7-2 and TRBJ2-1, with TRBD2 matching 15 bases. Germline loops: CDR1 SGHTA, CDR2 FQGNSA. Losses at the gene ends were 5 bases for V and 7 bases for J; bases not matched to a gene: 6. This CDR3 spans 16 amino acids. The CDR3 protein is CASSTGTSGRWNEQFF. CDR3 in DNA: TGTGCCAGCAGCACCGGGACTAGCGGGAGGTGGAATGAGCAGTTCTTC.

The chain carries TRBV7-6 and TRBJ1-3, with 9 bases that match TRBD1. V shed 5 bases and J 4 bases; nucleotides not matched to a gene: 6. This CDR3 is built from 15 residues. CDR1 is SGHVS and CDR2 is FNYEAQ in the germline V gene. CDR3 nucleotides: TGTGCCAGCAGCGTAAAGACAGGGGGAGGAAACACCATATATTTT. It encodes CASSVKTGGGNTIYF.

CDR3 amino acids: CASSQTTGSFNQPQHF. The CDR3 coding sequence is TGTGCCAGCAGCCAGACGACAGGGAGTTTCAATCAGCCCCAGCATTTT. This rearrangement joins TRBV7-2 to TRBJ1-5, with 7 bases fitting TRBD1. The CDR3 runs 16 residues. V lost 5 bases and J lost 3; bases outside the gene matches: 10. Germline loops: CDR1 SGHTA, CDR2 FQGNSA.

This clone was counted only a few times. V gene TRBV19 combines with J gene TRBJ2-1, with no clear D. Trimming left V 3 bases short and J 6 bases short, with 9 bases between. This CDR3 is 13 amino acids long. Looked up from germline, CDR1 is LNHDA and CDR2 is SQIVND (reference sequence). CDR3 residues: CASSISRGNEQFF. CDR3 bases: TGTGCCAGTAGTATCTCACGAGGCAATGAGCAGTTCTTC.